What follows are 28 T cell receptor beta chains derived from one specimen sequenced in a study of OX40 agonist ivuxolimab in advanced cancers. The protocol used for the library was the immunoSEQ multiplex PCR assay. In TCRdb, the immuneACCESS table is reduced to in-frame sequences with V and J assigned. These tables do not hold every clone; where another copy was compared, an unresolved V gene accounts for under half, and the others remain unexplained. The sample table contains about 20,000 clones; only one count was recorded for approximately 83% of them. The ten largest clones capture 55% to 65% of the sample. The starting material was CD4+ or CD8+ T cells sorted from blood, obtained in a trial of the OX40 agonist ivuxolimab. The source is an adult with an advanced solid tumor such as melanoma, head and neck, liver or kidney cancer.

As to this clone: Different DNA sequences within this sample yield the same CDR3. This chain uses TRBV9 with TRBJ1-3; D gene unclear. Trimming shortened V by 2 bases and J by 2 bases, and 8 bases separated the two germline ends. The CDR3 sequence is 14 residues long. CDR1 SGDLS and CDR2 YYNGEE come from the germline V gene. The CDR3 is CASSVTRAGNTIYF. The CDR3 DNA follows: TGTGCCAGCAGCGTGACGAGGGCTGGAAACACCATATATTTT.

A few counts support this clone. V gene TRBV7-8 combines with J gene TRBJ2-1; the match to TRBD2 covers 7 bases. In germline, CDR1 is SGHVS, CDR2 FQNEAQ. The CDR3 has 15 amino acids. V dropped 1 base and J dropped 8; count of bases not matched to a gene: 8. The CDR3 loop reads CASSLVGEGRDEQFF. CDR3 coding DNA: TGTGCCAGCAGCTTAGTTGGGGAGGGGAGGGATGAGCAGTTCTTC.

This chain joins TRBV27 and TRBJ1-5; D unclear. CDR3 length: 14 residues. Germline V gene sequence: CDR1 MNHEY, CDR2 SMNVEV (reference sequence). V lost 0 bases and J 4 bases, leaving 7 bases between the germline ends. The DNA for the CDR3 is TGTGCCAGCAGTTTATCGTCTGAAAATCAGCCCCAGCATTTT. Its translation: CASSLSSENQPQHF.

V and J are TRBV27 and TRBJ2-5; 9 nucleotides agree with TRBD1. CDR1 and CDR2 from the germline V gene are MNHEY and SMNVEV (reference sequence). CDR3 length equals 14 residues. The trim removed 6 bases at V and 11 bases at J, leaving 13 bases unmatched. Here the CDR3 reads CASRAPDRGWEQYF. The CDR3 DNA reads TGTGCCAGCAGGGCCCCGGACAGGGGTTGGGAGCAGTACTTC.

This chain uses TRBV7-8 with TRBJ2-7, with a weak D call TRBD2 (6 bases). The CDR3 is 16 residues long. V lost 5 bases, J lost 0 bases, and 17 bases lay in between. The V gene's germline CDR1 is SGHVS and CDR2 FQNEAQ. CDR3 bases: TGTGCCAGCAGCCCCCAGGGAGGTTTGAGCTCCTACGAGCAGTACTTC. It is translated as CASSPQGGLSSYEQYF.

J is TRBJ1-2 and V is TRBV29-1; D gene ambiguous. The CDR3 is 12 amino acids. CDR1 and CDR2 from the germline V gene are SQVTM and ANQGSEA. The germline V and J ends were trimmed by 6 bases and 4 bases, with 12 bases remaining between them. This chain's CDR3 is CSVLGGSYGYTF. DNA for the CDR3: TGCAGCGTATTAGGAGGGAGCTATGGCTACACCTTC. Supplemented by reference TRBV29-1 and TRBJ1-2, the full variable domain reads SAVISQKPSRDICQRGTSLTIQCQVDSQVTMMFWYRQQPGQSLTLIATANQGSEATYESGFVIDKFPISRPNLTFSTLTVSNMSPEDSSIYLCSVLGGSYGYTFGSGTRLTVV.

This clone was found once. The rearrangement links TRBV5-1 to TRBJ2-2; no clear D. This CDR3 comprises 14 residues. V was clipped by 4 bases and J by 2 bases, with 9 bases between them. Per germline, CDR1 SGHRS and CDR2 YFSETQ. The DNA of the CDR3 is TGCGCCAGCAGCCCCCACAGAAACACCGGGGAGCTGTTTTTT. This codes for CASSPHRNTGELFF.

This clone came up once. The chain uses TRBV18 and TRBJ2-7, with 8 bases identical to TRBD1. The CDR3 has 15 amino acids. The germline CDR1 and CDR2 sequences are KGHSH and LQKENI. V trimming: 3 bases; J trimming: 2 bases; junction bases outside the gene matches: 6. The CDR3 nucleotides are TGTGCCAGCTCACCTTCCGGACAGGGCACCTACGAGCAGTACTTC. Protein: CASSPSGQGTYEQYF.

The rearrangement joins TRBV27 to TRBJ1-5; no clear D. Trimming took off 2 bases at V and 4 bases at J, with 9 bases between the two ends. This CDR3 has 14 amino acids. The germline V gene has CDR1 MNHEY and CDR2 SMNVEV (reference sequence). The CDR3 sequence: CASSLNAGNQPQHF. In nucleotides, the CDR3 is TGTGCCAGCAGTTTAAATGCGGGAAATCAGCCCCAGCATTTT.

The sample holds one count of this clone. In DNA form, the CDR3 reads TGTGCCAGTAGTTTACATGGCTCCTACAATGAGCAGTTCTTC. Translating it yields CASSLHGSYNEQFF. V gene TRBV19 combines with J gene TRBJ2-1; D is undetermined. The CDR3 extends over 14 amino acids. CDR1 is LNHDA and CDR2 is SQIVND in the germline V gene (reference sequence). Trimming took 5 bases from V and 0 from J, leaving 8 bases between them.

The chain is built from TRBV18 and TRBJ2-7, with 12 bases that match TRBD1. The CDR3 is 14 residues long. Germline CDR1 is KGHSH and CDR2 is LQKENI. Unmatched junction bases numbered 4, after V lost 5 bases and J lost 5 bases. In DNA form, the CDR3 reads TGTGCCAGCTCAACGGGACAGGGGGCCCACGAGCAGTACTTC. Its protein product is CASSTGQGAHEQYF.

In DNA form, the CDR3 reads TGTGCCAGCAGCTTCGCGGTTGGGGCAGGGTTCGAGCAGTACTTC. Translating gives CASSFAVGAGFEQYF. This chain connects TRBV11-2 to TRBJ2-7, with D perhaps TRBD1 (5 bases). Trimming pared 3 bases from V and 6 bases from J, leaving 18 bases between. CDR3 size: 15 residues. CDR1 is SGHAT and CDR2 is FQNNGV in the germline V gene.

CDR3 coding DNA: TGTGCCAGCAGTTTTTGGGGAGGCACCGGGGAGCTGTTTTTT. Protein sequence: CASSFWGGTGELFF. This chain joins TRBV27 and TRBJ2-2, with D possibly TRBD2 on 6 matching bases. The CDR3 totals 14 residues. V was shortened by 3 bases and J by 4 bases, with 9 bases between the two germline ends. CDR1 is MNHEY, CDR2 SMNVEV, per germline (reference sequence).

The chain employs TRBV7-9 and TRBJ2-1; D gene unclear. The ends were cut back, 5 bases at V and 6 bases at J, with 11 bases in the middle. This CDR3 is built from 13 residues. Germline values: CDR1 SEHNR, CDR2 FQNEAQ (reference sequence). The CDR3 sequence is CASSSTPGNEQFF. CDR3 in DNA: TGTGCCAGCAGCAGTACGCCGGGCAATGAGCAGTTCTTC.

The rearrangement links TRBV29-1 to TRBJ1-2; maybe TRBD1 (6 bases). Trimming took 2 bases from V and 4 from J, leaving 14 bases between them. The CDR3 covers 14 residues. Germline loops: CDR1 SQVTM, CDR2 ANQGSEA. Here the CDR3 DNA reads TGCAGCGTTGAAAAGGACAGCCTAGTCTATGGCTACACCTTC. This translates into CSVEKDSLVYGYTF.

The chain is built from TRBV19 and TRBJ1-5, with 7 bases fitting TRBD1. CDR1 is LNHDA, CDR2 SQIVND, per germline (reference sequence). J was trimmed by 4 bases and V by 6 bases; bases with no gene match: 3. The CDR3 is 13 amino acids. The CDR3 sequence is CASRSGGNQPQHF. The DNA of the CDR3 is TGTGCCAGTAGATCAGGGGGGAATCAGCCCCAGCATTTT.

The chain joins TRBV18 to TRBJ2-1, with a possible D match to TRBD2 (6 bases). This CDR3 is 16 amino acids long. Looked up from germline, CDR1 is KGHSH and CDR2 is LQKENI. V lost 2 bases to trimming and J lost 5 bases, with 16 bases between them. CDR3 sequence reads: CASSPGGIGKDNEQFF. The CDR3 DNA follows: TGTGCCAGCTCACCAGGGGGGATCGGGAAAGACAATGAGCAGTTCTTC.

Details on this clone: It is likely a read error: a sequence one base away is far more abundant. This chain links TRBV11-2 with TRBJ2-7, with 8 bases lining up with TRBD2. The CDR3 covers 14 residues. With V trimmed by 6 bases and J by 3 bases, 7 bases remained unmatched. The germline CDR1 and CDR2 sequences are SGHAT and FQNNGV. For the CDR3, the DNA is TGTGCCAGCAGTTACGGGGGGGGGGGCTACGAGCAGTACTTC. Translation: CASSYGGGGYEQYF.

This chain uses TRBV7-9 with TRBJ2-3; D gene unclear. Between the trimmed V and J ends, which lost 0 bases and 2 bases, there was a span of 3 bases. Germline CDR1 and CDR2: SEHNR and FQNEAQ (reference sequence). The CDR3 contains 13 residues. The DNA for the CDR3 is TGTGCCAGCAGCTTAGCCCTCACAGATACGCAGTATTTT. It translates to CASSLALTDTQYF.

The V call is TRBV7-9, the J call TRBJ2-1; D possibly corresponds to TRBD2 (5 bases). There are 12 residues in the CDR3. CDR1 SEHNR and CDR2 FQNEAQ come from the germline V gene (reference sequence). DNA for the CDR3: TGTGCGTCAAAGAGAGGGAGAGATGAGCAGTTCTTC. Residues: CASKRGRDEQFF.

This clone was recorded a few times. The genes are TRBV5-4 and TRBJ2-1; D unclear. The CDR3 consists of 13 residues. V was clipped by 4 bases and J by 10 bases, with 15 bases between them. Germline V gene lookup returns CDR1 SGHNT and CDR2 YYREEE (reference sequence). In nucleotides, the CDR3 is TGTGCCAGCAGCGATGGTACGGCCCCGGAGCAGTTCTTC. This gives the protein CASSDGTAPEQFF. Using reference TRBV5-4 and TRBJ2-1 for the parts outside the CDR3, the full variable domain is ETGVTQSPTHLIKTRGQQVTLRCSSQSGHNTVSWYQQALGQGPQFIFQYYREEENGRGNFPPRFSGLQFPNYSSELNVNALELDDSALYLCASSDGTAPEQFFGPGTRLTVL.

The CDR3 region has the DNA TGTGCCAGCTCCCTTGGCGGGCTTACCTACAATGAGCAGTTCTTC. This codes for CASSLGGLTYNEQFF. The chain uses TRBV7-6 and TRBJ2-1, with a weak D call TRBD2 (5 bases). From germline, CDR1 is SGHVS and CDR2 FNYEAQ. Trimming removed 8 bases from V and 2 bases from J, with 16 bases in between. CDR3 size: 15 residues.

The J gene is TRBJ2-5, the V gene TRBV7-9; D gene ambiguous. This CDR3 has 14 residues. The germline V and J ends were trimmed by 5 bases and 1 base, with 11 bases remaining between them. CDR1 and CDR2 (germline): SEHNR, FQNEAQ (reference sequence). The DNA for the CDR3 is TGTGCCAGCAGCCCCGCGAGACTCCAAGAGACCCAGTACTTC. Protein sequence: CASSPARLQETQYF.

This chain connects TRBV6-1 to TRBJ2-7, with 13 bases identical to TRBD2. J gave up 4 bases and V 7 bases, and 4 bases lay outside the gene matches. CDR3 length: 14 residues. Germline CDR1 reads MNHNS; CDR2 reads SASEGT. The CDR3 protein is CASTGTSGAYEQYF. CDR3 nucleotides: TGTGCCAGCACCGGGACTAGCGGGGCTTACGAGCAGTACTTC.

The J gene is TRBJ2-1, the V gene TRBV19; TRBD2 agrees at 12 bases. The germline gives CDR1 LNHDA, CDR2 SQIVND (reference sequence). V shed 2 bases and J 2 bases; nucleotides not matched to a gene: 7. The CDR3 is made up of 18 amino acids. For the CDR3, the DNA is TGTGCCAGTAGTATACCGGGACTAGCGGGTTCGACCTACAATGAGCAGTTCTTC. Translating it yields CASSIPGLAGSTYNEQFF.

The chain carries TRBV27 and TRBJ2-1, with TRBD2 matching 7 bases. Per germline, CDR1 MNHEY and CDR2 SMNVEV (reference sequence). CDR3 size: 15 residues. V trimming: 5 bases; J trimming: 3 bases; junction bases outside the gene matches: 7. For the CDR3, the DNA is TGTGCCAGCAGTCCTTCTAGCGGACACTACAATGAGCAGTTCTTC. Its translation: CASSPSSGHYNEQFF.

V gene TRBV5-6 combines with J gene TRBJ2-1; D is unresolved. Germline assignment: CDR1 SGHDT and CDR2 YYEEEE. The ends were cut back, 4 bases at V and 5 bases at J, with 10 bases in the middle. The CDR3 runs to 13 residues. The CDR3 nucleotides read TGTGCCAGCAGCCAAGGCCCGGACAATGAGCAGTTCTTC. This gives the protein CASSQGPDNEQFF.

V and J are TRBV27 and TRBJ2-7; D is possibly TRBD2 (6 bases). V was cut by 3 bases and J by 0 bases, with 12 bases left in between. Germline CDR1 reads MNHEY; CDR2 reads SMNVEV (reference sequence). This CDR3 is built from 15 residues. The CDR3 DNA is TGTGCCAGCAGTTTGGCGGGGCTGAGCTCCTACGAGCAGTACTTC. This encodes CASSLAGLSSYEQYF.